Each of the 7 T cell receptor beta chains below was sequenced from the same sample in a study of cytomegalovirus exposure and HLA in healthy donors. The PCR contained 60 Vbeta and 13 Jbeta primers. The data were produced by immunoSEQ multiplex PCR, yet TCRdb's version contains in-frame clones alone and is incomplete. The table has 85,000 to 100,000 clones, 78% seen once; the top ten hold about 4%. The specimen sequenced was PBMCs. The source is a woman aged 40 to 50 in good health and CMV-seropositive.

Turning to this clone: Germline and junction disagree at one end, which may indicate a read error. The gene calls are TRBV30 and TRBJ1-3, with 9 nucleotides matching TRBD1. Germline lookup yields CDR1 GTSNPN and CDR2 SVGIG (reference sequence). This CDR3 is built from 16 residues. DNA of the CDR3: TGTGCCTGGGGTGTACGGGACAGGGCTCCGGGAAACACCATATATTTT. Translated, it gives CAWGVRDRAPGNTIYF.

The V and J genes are TRBV9 and TRBJ1-1; 8 bases align to TRBD1. V was clipped by 3 bases and J by 8 bases; unmatched bases: 9. Germline lookup yields CDR1 SGDLS and CDR2 YYNGEE. There are 14 residues in the CDR3. Here the CDR3 reads CASSARTGLGEAFF. DNA of the CDR3: TGTGCCAGCAGCGCCCGGACAGGGTTGGGAGAAGCTTTCTTT.

The chain carries TRBV5-4 and TRBJ2-1; no reliable D call. Deletions cut 5 bases from V and 5 bases from J, with 8 bases between. The CDR3 sequence is 12 residues long. The germline V gene encodes CDR1 SGHNT and CDR2 YYREEE (reference sequence). The CDR3 loop is CASRAFDNEQFF. The CDR3 coding sequence is TGTGCCAGCAGAGCCTTCGACAATGAGCAGTTCTTC. Full variable domain (rest looked up from reference TRBV5-4 and TRBJ2-1): ETGVTQSPTHLIKTRGQQVTLRCSSQSGHNTVSWYQQALGQGPQFIFQYYREEENGRGNFPPRFSGLQFPNYSSELNVNALELDDSALYLCASRAFDNEQFFGPGTRLTVL.

The chain uses TRBV6-4 and TRBJ2-1; the D gene is possibly TRBD2 (6 bases). The CDR3 is 14 amino acids. Germline CDR1 and CDR2: MRHNA and SNTAGT. Trimming removed 5 bases from V and 7 bases from J, with 15 bases in between. The CDR3 sequence: CASSKGGVGNEQFF. DNA of the CDR3: TGTGCCAGCAGTAAGGGAGGTGTAGGGAATGAGCAGTTCTTC.

This clone showed up just once. V is TRBV7-6 and J is TRBJ2-1; D possibly corresponds to TRBD2 (6 bases). Germline V gene lookup returns CDR1 SGHVS and CDR2 FNYEAQ. This CDR3 is 17 amino acids long. V was pared by 2 bases and J by 2 bases, with 16 bases between. The CDR3 sequence: CASSLMPSAIPYNEQFF. For the CDR3, the DNA is TGTGCCAGCAGCTTAATGCCTAGCGCAATCCCCTACAATGAGCAGTTCTTC.

Regarding this clone: At one end the junction does not follow the germline gene, possibly because of a read error. The chain links TRBV5-1 to TRBJ2-3; possible D gene TRBD1, 5 bases. Germline V CDR1 and CDR2: SGHRS, YFSETQ. The CDR3 contains 17 residues. The CDR3 here is CASSPAVGTGMTDTQYF. CDR3 DNA: TGCGCCAGCTCACCCGCAGTGGGAACAGGAATGACAGACACGCAGTATTTT.

The CDR3 protein is CASSLAPDADTQYF. Here the CDR3 DNA reads TGTGCCAGCAGCTTAGCGCCAGATGCAGATACGCAGTATTTT. The chain links TRBV7-6 to TRBJ2-3; no clear D gene. Germline lookup yields CDR1 SGHVS and CDR2 FNYEAQ. This CDR3 contains 14 residues. V lost 0 bases, J lost 4 bases, and 8 bases lay in between.